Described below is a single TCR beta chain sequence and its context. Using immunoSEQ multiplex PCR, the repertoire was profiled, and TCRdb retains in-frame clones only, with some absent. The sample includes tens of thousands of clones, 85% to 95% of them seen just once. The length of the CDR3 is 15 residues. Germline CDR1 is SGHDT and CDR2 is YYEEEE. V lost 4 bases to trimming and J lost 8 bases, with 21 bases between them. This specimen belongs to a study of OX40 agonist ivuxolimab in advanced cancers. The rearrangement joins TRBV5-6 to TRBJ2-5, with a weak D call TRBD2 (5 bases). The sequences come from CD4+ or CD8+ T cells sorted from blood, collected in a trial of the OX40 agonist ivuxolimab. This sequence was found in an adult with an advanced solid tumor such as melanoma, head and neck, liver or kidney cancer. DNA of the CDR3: TGTGCCAGCAGCCCTAACCCCAGTGGGAGAGGTACCCAGTACTTC. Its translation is CASSPNPSGRGTQYF. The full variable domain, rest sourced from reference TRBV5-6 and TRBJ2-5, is DAGVTQSPTHLIKTRGQQVTLRCSPKSGHDTVSWYQQALGQGPQFIFQYYEEEERQRGNFPDRFSGHQFPNYSSELNVNALLLGDSALYLCASSPNPSGRGTQYFGPGTRLLVL.